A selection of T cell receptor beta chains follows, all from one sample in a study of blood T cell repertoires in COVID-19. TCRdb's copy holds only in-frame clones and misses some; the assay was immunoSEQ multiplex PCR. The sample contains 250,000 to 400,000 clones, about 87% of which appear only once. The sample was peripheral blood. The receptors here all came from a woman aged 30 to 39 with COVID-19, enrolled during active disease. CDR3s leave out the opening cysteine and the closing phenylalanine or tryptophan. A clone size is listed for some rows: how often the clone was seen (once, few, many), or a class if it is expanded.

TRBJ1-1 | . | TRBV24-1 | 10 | ATSQGVSEAF
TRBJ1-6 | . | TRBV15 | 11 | ATSRDSSSPLH
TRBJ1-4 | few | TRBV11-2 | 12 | ASSKPGGNEKLF
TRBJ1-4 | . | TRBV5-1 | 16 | ASSLGQDKGVKREKLF
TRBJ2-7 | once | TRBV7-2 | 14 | ASSPSAGSLSYEQY
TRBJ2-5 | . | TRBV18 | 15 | ASSQETPGLVRGTQY
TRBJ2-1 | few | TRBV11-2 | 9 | ASSSSPEQF
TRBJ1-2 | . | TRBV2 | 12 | ASSLTGVLNGYT
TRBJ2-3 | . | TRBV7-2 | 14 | ASSRDRQGSTDTQY
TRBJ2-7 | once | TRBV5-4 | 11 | ASSLERQTEQY
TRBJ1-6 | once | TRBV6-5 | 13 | ASSYGGNRHFPLH
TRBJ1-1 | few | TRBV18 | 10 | ASSPKPGGAF
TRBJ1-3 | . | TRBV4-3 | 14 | ASSQGTASSGNTIY
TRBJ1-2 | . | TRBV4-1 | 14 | ASSQSTGQGVYGYT
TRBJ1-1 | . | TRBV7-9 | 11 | ASSLMEGTEAF
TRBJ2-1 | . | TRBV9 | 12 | ASSESSSYNEQF
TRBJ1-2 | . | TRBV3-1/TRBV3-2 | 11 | ASSGGGHYGYT
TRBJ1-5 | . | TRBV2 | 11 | ASHPTRVTPQH
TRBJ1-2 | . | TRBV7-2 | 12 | ASSKPTDNYGYT
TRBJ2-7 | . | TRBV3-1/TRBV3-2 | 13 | ASSQSHTGSYEQY
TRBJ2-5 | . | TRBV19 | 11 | ASSMTRGETQY